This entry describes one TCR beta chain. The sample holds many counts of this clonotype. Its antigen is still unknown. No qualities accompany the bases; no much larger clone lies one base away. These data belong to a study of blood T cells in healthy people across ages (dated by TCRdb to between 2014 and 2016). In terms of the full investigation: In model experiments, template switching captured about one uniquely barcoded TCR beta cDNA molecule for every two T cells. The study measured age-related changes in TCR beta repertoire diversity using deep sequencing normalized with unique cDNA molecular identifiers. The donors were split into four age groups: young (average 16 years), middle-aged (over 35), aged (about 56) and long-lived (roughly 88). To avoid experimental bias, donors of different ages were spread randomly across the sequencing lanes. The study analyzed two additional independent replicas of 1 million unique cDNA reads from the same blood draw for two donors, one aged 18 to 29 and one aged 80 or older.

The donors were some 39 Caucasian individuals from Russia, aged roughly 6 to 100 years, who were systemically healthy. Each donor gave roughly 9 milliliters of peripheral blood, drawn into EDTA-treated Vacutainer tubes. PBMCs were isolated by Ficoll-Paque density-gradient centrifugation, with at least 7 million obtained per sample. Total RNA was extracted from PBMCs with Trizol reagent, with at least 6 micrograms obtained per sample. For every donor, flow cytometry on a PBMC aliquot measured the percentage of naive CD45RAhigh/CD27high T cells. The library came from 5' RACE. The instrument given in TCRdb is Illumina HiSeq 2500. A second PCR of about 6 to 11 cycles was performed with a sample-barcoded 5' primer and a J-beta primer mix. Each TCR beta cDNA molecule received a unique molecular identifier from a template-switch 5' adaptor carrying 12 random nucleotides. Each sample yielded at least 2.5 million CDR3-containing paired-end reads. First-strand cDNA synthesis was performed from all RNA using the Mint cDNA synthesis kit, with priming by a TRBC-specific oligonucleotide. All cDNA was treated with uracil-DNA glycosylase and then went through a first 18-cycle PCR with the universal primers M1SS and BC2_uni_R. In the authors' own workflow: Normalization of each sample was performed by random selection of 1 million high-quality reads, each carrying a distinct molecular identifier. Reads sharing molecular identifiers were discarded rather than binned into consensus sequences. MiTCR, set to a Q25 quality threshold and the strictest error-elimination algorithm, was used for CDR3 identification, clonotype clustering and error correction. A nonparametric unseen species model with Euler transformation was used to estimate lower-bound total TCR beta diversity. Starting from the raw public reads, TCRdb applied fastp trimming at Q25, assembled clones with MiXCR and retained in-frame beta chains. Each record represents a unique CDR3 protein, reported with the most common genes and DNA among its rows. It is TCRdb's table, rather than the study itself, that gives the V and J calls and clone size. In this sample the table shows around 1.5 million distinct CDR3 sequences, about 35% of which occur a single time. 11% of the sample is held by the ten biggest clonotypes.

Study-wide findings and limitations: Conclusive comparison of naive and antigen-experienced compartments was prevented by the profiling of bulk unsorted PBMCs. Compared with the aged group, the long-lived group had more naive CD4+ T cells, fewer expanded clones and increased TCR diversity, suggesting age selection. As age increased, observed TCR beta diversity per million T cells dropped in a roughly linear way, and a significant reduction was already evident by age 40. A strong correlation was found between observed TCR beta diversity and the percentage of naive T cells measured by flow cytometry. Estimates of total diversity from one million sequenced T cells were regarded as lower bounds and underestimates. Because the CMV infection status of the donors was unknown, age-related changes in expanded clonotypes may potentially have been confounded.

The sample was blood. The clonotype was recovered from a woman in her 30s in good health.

The nucleotides are TGCAGTGCTAGTCGGACCCTCTACGAGCAGTACTTC. Its coded protein is CSASRTLYEQYF. The sequence is built from TRBV20-1 and TRBJ2-7; the D gene identity is not certain. V is pared back by 3 bases and J by 3 bases, with 9 bases lying between the germline termini. From the germline V gene (reference sequence), CDR1 is DFQATT and CDR2 is SNEGSKA. The CDR3 covers 12 residues, taking in both the cysteine and the phenylalanine. Only the CDR3 part of the read is kept: 36 bases, read in frame from the first base.